What follows are 6 T cell receptor beta chains derived from one specimen sequenced in a study of OX40 agonist ivuxolimab in advanced cancers. TCRdb keeps only in-frame clones here, not all; method: immunoSEQ multiplex PCR. The sample includes approximately 99,000 clones, approximately 95% of them seen just once. The sequencing here drew on CD4+ or CD8+ T cells sorted from blood, taken in a trial of the OX40 agonist ivuxolimab. These receptor sequences come from an adult with an advanced solid tumor such as melanoma, head and neck, liver or kidney cancer.

The chain links TRBV29-1 to TRBJ1-2; 9 nucleotides align to TRBD1. CDR1 is SQVTM, CDR2 ANQGSEA, per germline. The CDR3 consists of 13 residues. With 6 bases clipped from V and 1 base from J, the junction kept 3 bases outside the gene matches. CDR3 loop: CSVPDRGNYGYTF. CDR3 DNA sequence: TGCAGCGTCCCGGACAGGGGTAACTATGGCTACACCTTC.

This CDR3 is CASSLRGNTEAFF. The CDR3 DNA reads as TGTGCCAGCAGCTTGAGGGGGAACACTGAAGCTTTCTTT. V gene TRBV5-4 combines with J gene TRBJ1-1; tentative D call: TRBD1 (5 bases). The CDR3 runs 13 residues. The V end was cut by 1 base, the J end by 1 base, with 5 bases between. Germline V gene sequence: CDR1 SGHNT, CDR2 YYREEE (reference sequence).

The chain uses TRBV28 and TRBJ2-1; TRBD2 is a possible D gene (5 bases). Germline CDR1 reads MDHEN; CDR2 reads SYDVKM. Trimming stripped 2 bases from V and 2 bases from J, with 19 bases between. The CDR3 extends over 18 amino acids. CDR3 loop: CASSLPPASRATYNEQFF. For the CDR3, the DNA is TGTGCCAGCAGTTTACCCCCCGCGTCGAGGGCAACCTACAATGAGCAGTTCTTC.

CDR3 region: CASSLKGLAGSNTGELFF. In DNA, the CDR3 is TGTGCCAGCAGCTTAAAGGGACTAGCGGGGTCGAACACCGGGGAGCTGTTTTTT. This chain connects TRBV7-2 to TRBJ2-2; 13 bases are shared with TRBD2. Germline CDR1 is SGHTA and CDR2 is FQGNSA. J lost 0 bases, V lost 2 bases, and 3 bases had no gene match. The CDR3 runs to 18 residues.

The chain uses TRBV28 and TRBJ1-2, with D tentatively TRBD1 (6 bases). CDR1 and CDR2 from the germline V gene are MDHEN and SYDVKM. V lost 6 bases and J 0 bases, leaving 17 bases between the germline ends. The CDR3 is 16 amino acids. The CDR3 DNA is TGTGCCAGCAGCCATGTTTCCAGGACAGCTAACTATGGCTACACCTTC. Translated, it gives CASSHVSRTANYGYTF.

The V and J genes are TRBV2 and TRBJ2-7; the D gene is possibly TRBD1 (5 bases). V dropped 2 bases and J dropped 2 bases, with 13 bases sitting between them. The CDR3 runs to 15 residues. Germline V gene lookup returns CDR1 SNHLY and CDR2 FYNNEI. As DNA, the CDR3 is TGTGCCAGCAGTGAATGGGCAGGGAAAACCTACGAGCAGTACTTC. This codes for CASSEWAGKTYEQYF.